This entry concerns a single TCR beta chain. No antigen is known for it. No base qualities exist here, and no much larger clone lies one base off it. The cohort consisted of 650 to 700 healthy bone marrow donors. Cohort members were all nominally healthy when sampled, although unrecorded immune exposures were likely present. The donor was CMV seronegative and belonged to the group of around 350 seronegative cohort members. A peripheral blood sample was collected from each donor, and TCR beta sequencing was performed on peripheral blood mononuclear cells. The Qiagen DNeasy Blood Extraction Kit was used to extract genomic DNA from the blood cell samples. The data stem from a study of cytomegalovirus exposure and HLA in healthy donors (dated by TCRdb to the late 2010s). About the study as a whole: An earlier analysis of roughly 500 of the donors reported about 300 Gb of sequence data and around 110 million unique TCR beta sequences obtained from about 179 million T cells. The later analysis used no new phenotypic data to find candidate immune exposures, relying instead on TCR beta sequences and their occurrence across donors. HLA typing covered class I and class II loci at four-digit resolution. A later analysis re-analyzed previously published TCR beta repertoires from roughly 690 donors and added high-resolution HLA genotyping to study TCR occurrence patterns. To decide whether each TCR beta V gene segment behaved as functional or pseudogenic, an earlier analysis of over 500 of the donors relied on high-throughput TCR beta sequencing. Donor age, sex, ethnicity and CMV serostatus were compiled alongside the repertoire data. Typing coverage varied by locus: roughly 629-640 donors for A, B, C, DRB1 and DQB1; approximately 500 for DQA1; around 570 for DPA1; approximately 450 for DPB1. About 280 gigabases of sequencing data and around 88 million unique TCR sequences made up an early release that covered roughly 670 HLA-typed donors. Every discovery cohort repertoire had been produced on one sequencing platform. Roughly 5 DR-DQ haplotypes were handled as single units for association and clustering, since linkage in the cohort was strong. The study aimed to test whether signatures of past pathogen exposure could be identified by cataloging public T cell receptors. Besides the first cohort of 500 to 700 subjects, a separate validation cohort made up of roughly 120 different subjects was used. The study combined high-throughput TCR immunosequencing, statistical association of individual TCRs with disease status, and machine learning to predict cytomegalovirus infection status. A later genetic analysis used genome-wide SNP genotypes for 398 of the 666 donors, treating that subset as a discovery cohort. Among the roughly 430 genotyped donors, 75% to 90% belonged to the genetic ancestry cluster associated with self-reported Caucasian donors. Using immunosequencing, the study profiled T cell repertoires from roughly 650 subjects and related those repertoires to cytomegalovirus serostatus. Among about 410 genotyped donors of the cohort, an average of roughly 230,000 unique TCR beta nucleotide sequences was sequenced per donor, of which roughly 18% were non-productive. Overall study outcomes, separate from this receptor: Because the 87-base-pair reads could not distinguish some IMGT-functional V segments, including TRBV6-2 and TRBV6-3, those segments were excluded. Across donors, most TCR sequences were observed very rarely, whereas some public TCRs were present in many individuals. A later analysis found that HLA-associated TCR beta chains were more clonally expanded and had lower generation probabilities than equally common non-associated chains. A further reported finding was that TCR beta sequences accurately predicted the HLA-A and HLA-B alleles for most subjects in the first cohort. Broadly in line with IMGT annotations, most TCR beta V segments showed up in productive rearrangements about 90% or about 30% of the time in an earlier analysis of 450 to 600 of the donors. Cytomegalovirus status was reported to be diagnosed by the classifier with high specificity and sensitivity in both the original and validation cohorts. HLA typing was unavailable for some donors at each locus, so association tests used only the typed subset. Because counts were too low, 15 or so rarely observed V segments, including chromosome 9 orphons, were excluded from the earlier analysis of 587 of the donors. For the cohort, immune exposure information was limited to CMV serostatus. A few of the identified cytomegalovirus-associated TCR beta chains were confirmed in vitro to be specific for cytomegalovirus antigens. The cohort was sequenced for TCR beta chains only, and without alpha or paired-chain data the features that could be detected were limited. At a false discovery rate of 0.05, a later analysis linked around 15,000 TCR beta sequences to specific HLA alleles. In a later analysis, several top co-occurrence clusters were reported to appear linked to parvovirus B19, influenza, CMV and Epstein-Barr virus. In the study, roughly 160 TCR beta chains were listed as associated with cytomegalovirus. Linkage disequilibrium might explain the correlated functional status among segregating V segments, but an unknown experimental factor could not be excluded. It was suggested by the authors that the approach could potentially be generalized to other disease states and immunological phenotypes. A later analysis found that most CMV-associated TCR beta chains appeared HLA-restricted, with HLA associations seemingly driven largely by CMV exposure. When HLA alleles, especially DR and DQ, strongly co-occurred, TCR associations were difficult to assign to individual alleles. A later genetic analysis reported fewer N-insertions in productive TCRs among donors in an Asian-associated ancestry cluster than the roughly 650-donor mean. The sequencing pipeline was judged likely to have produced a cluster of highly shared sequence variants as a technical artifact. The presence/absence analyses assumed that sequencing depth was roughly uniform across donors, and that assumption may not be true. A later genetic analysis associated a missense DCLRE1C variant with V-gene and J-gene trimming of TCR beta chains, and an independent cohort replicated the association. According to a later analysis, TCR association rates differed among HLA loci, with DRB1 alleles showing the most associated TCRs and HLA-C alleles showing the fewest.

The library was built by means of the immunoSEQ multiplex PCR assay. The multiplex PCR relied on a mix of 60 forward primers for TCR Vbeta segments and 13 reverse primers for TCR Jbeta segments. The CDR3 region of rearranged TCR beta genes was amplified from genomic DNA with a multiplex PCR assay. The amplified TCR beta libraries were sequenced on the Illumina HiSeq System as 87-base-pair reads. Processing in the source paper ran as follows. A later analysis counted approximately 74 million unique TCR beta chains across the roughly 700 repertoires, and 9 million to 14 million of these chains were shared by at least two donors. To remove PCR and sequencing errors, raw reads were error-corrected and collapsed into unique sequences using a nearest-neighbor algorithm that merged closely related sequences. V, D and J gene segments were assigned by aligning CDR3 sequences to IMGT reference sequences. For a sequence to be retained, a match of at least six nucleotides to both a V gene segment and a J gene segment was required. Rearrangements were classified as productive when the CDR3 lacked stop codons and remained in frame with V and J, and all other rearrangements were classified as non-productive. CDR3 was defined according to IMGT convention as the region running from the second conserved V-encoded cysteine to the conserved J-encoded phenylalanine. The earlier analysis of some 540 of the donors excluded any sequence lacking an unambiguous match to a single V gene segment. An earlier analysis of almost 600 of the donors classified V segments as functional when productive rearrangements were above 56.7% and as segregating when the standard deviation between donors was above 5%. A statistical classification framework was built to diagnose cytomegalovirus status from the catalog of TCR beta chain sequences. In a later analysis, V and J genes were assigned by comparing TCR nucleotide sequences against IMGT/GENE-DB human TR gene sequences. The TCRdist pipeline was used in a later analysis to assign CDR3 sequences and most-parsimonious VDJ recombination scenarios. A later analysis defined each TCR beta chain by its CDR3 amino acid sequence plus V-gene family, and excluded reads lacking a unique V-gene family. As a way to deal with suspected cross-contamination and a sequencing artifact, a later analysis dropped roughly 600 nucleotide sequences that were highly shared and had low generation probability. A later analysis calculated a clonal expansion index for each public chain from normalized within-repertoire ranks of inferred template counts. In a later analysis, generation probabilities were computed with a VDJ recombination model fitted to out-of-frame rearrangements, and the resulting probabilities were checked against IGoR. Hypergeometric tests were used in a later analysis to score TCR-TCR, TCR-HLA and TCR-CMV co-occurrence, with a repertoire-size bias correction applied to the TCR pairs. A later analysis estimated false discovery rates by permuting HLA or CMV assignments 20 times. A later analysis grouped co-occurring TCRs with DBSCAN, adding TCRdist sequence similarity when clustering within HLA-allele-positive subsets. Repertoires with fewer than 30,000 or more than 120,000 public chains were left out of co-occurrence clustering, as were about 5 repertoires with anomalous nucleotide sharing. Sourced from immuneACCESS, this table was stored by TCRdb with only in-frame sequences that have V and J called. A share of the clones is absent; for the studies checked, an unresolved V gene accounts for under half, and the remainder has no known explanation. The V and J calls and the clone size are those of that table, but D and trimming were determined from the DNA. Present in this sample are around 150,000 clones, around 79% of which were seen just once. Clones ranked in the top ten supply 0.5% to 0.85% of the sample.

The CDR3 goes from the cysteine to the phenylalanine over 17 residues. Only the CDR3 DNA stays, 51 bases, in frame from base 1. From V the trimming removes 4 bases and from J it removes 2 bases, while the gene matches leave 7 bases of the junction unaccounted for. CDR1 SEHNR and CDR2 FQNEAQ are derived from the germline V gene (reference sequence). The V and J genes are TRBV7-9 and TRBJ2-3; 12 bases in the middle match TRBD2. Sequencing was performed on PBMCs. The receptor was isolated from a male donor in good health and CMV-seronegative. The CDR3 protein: CASSSGLAGTFTDTQYF. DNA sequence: TGTGCCAGCAGCTCCGGACTAGCGGGGACTTTCACAGATACGCAGTATTTT.